The T cell receptor (beta chain) described here comes from a study of blood T cell repertoires in COVID-19. As for the study in general: There were acute and convalescent COVID-19 samples, and they came from the United States, Italy and Spain.

Repertoires were generated with immunoSEQ multiplex PCR, while TCRdb's copy carries only in-frame clones and drops some. This repertoire shows approximately 220,000 clones, approximately 90% found once; its top ten account for roughly 6.2%. With 6 bases removed from V and 7 bases from J, the gap between germline ends came to 12 bases. This CDR3 is built from 11 residues. CDR1 SQVTM and CDR2 ANQGSEA come from the germline V gene. This clone was picked up a small number of times. The V gene is TRBV29-1, the J gene TRBJ1-2; weak D call: TRBD1 (5 bases). The receptor was derived from a man aged 55 to 69 who had recovered from COVID-19. Sequenced: peripheral blood. CDR3 region: CSVERQRGYTF. As DNA, the CDR3 is TGCAGCGTCGAACGACAGCGTGGCTACACCTTC.